The clone carrying this T cell receptor (beta chain) has a count of ten or more. This specimen comes from a study of regulatory T cells in long-lasting Graves disease. Study-wide context: Antithyroid drugs had been given to newly diagnosed Graves' patients for under 3 months.

Time point indicated: newly diagnosed GD, antithyroid drugs for less than 3 months. Scientists built the TCR library using RNA that was extracted from PBMCs. Assembly of TCR beta libraries relied on iRepertoire HTBI primers together with Arm-PCR of CDR3 regions. Original data processing: Identification yielded some 60 TRBV and 14 TRBJ segments across samples. TCRdb recomputed calls from the multiplex PCR reads with MiXCR, one row per CDR3 protein. TCRdb, not the authors, supplied the V and J calls. The sample carries over 450,000 distinct CDR3 sequences, around 12% recorded once. The same sample was also used in a study of T cells in Graves' hyperthyroidism and ophthalmopathy. That work contributes: TCR CDR3 regions were first amplified by RT-PCR with HTBI primers.

The receptor was derived from a woman in her 30s with Graves disease. The source material was peripheral blood mononuclear cells (PBMCs), sampled at new diagnosis, from a patient treated with antithyroid drugs.

Here the CDR3 DNA reads TGTGCCAGCAGCATCCGGGAGTCCTCCTACAATGAGCAGTTCTTC. Residues: CASSIRESSYNEQFF. This rearrangement joins TRBV7-9 to TRBJ2-1; D is possibly TRBD2 (6 bases). The CDR3 runs 15 residues. Trimming took off 5 bases at V and 0 bases at J, with 11 bases between the two ends. Germline values: CDR1 SEHNR, CDR2 FQNEAQ (reference sequence).